The source of this T cell receptor beta chain is a study of blood T cell repertoires in COVID-19. Whole-study context: Donors in the United States, Italy and Spain gave samples during acute or convalescent COVID-19. PBMCs, B-cell-depleted T cells, or T cells were the source of the cDNA or gDNA that made up the material.

The germline V gene has CDR1 SGHVS and CDR2 FQNEAQ. V lost 7 bases, J lost 0 bases, and 7 bases stayed unmatched. This CDR3 has 15 residues. Original data processing: How many nucleated cells were present was estimated from reference gene primer amplification. Assay: immunoSEQ multiplex PCR; the TCRdb copy retains only in-frame clones and omits some. The DNA gave D and trimming, while V, J and clone size come from that table. The repertoire consists of around 64,000 clones, with under 90% occurring once and the leading ten covering more than 2.5%. In this sample, this clone turned up a few times. Sequencing used peripheral blood. The chain couples TRBV7-8 to TRBJ2-7; 9 nucleotides agree with TRBD1. The clonotype comes from a man over 45 with active COVID-19. The CDR3 DNA is TGTGCCAGCAAACGGGACAGGGTAAACTCCTACGAGCAGTACTTC. Its translation: CASKRDRVNSYEQYF.